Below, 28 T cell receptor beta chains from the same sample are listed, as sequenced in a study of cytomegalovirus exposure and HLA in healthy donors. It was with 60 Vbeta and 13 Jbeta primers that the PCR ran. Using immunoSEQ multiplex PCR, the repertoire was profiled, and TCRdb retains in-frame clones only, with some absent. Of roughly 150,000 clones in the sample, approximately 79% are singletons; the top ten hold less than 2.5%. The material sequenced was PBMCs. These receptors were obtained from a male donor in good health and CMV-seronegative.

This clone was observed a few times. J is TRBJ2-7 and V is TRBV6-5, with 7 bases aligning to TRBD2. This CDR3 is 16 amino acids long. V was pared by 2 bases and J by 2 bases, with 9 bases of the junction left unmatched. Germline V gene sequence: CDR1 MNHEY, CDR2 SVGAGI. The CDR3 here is CASSYGGGGEAYEQYF. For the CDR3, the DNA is TGTGCCAGCAGTTACGGGGGGGGAGGTGAAGCCTACGAGCAGTACTTC.

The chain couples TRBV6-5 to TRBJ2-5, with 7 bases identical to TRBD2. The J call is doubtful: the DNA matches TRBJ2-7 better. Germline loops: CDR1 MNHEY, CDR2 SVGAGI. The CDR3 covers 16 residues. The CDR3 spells CASSYGGVRSSYEQYF. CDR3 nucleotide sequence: TGTGCCAGCAGTTATGGGGGGGTCAGGAGCTCCTACGAGCAGTACTTC.

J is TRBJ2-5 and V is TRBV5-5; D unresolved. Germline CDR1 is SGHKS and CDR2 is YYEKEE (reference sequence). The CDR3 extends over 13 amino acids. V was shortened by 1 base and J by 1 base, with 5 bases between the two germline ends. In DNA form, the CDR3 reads TGTGCCAGCAGCTTGTACTCCCAAGAGACCCAGTACTTC. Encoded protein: CASSLYSQETQYF.

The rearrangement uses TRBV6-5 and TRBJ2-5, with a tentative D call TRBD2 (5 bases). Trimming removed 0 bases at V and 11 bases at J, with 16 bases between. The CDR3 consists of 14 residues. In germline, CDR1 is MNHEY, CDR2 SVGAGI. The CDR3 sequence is CASSYSGQPGKQYF. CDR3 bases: TGTGCCAGCAGTTACTCAGGGCAGCCCGGGAAGCAGTACTTC.

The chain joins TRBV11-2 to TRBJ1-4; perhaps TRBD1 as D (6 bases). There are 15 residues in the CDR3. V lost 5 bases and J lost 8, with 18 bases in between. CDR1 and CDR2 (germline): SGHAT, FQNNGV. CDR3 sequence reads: CASSRRGGQGEKLFF. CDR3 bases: TGTGCCAGCAGCAGGAGAGGAGGCCAGGGGGAAAAACTGTTTTTT.

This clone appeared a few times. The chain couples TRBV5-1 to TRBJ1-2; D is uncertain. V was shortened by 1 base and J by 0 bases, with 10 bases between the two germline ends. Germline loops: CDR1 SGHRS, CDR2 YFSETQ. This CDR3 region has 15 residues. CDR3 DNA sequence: TGCGCCAGCAGCTTGTTGTCCGGTCCTAACTATGGCTACACCTTC. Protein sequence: CASSLLSGPNYGYTF.

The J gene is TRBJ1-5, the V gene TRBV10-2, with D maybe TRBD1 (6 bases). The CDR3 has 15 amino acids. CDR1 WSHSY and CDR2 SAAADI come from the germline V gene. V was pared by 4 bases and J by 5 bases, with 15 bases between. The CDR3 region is CASSGYRANDQPQHF. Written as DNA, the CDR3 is TGCGCCAGCAGTGGATACAGGGCGAACGATCAGCCCCAGCATTTT.

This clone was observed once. This CDR3 reads CASSPLRGGTDTQYF. The DNA for the CDR3 is TGCGCCAGCAGCCCCCTGCGGGGGGGCACAGATACGCAGTATTTT. The chain combines TRBV5-1 with TRBJ2-3; 8 bases match TRBD2. CDR3 length: 15 amino acids. The J segment lost 1 base and the V segment lost 4 bases, leaving 5 bases of the junction unmatched. Germline lookup yields CDR1 SGHRS and CDR2 YFSETQ. The whole variable domain, remainder taken from reference TRBV5-1 and TRBJ2-3, is KAGVTQTPRYLIKTRGQQVTLSCSPISGHRSVSWYQQTPGQGLQFLFEYFSETQRNKGNFPGRFSGRQFSNSRSEMNVSTLELGDSALYLCASSPLRGGTDTQYFGPGTRLTVL.

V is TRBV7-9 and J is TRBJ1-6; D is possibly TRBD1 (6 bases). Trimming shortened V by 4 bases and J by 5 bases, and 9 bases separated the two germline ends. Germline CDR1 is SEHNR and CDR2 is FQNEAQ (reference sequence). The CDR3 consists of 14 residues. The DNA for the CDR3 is TGTGCCAGCAGCTACGGACAGAATAATTCACCCCTCCACTTT. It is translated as CASSYGQNNSPLHF.

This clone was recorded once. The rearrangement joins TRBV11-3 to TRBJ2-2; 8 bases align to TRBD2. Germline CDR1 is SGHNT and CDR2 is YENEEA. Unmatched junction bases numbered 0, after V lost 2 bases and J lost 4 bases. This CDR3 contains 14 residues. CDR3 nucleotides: TGTGCCAGCAGCTTAACTAGCGGCACCGGGGAGCTGTTTTTT. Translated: CASSLTSGTGELFF.

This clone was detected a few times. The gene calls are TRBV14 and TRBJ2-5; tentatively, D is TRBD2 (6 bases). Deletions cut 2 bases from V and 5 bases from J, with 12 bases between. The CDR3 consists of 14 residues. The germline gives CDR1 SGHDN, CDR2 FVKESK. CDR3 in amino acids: CASSQYGLRETQYF. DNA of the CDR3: TGTGCCAGCAGCCAATATGGACTAAGGGAGACCCAGTACTTC.

The CDR3 sequence is CASSLIRGTYGYTF. CDR3 in DNA: TGTGCCAGCAGCTTGATCAGGGGGACCTATGGCTACACCTTC. The gene calls are TRBV5-6 and TRBJ1-2; TRBD1 agrees at 7 bases. The CDR3 is made up of 14 amino acids. The V gene's germline CDR1 is SGHDT and CDR2 YYEEEE. With V trimmed by 1 base and J by 4 bases, 4 bases remained unmatched. The full variable domain, with the rest looked up from reference TRBV5-6 and TRBJ1-2, is DAGVTQSPTHLIKTRGQQVTLRCSPKSGHDTVSWYQQALGQGPQFIFQYYEEEERQRGNFPDRFSGHQFPNYSSELNVNALLLGDSALYLCASSLIRGTYGYTFGSGTRLTVV.

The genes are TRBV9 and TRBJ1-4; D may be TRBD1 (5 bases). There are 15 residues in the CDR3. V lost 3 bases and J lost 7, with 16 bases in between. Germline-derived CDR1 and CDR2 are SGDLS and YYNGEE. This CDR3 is CASSARGGEGEKLFF. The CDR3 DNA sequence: TGTGCCAGCAGCGCGAGGGGAGGGGAAGGTGAAAAACTGTTTTTT. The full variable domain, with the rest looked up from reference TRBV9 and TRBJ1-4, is DSGVTQTPKHLITATGQRVTLRCSPRSGDLSVYWYQQSLDQGLQFLIQYYNGEERAKGNILERFSAQQFPDLHSELNLSSLELGDSALYFCASSARGGEGEKLFFGSGTQLSVL.

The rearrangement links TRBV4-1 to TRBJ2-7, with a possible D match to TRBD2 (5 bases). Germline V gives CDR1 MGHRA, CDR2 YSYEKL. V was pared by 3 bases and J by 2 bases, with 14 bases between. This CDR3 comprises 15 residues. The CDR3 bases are TGCGCCAGCAGCCAGGATACTAGGTTCCCCTACGAGCAGTACTTC. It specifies CASSQDTRFPYEQYF.

CDR3 nucleotides: TGCGCCAGCAGCATGGACTTCCCCTCCTACGAGCAGTACTTC. The encoded protein is CASSMDFPSYEQYF. The chain joins TRBV5-1 to TRBJ2-7, with TRBD2 as a possible D gene (5 bases). Trimming left V 4 bases short and J 0 bases short, with 11 bases between. The germline V gene encodes CDR1 SGHRS and CDR2 YFSETQ. The CDR3 sequence is 14 residues long.

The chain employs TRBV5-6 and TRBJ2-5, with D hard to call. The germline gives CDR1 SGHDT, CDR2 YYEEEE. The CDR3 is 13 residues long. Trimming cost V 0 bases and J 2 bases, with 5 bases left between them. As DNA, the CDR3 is TGTGCCAGCAGCTTGGGGCTGCAAGAGACCCAGTACTTC. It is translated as CASSLGLQETQYF.

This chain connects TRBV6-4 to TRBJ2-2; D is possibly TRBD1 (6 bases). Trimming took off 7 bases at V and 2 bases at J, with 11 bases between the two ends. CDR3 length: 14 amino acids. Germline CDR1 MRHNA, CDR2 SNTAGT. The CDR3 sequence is CASKEDRNTGELFF. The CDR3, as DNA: TGTGCCAGCAAGGAGGACAGAAACACCGGGGAGCTGTTTTTT.

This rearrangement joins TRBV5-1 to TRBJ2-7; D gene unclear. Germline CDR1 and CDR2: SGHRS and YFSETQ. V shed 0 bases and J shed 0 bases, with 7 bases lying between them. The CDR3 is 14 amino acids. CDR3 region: CASSLEQSSYEQYF. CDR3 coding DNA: TGCGCCAGCAGCTTGGAACAGAGCTCCTACGAGCAGTACTTC.

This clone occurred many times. CDR3 residues: CASSQGAGVGGYTF. The DNA for the CDR3 is TGCGCCAGCAGCCAAGGAGCGGGGGTTGGTGGCTACACCTTC. The rearrangement uses TRBV4-1 and TRBJ1-2; the D gene is possibly TRBD1 (5 bases). Germline V gene data show CDR1 as MGHRA and CDR2 as YSYEKL. The CDR3 loop spans 14 amino acids. Trimming took 1 base from V and 7 from J, leaving 13 bases between them.

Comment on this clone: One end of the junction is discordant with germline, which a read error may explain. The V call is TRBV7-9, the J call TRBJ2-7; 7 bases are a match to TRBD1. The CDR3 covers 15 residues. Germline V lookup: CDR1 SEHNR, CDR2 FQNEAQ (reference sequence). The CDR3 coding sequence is TGTGTCAGCAGCACCCGAAGGGACAGAGCCTACGAGCAGTACTTC. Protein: CVSSTRRDRAYEQYF. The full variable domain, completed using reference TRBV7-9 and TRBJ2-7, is DTGVSQNPRHKITKRGQNVTFRCDPISEHNRLYWYRQTLGQGPEFLTYFQNEAQLEKSRLLSDRFSAERPKGSFSTLEIQRTEQGDSAMYLCVSSTRRDRAYEQYFGPGTRLTVT.

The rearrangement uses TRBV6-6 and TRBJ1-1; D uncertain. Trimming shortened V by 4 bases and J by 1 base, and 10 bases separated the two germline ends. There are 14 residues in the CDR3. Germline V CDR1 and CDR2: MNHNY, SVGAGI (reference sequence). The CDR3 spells CASSWRVRNTEAFF. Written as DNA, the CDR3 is TGTGCCAGCAGTTGGAGGGTCAGGAACACTGAAGCTTTCTTT.

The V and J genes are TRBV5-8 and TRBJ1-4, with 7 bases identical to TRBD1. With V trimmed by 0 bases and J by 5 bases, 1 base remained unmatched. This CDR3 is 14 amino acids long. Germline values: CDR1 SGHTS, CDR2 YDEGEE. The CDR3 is CASSLVQGNEKLFF. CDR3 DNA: TGTGCCAGCAGCTTGGTACAGGGGAATGAAAAACTGTTTTTT.

CDR3 protein: CASSVQLAALYEQYF. Here the CDR3 DNA reads TGCGCCAGCAGTGTTCAACTAGCGGCGTTGTACGAGCAGTACTTC. The rearrangement joins TRBV10-2 to TRBJ2-7, with 8 bases matching TRBD2. In germline, CDR1 is WSHSY, CDR2 SAAADI. J gave up 4 bases and V 4 bases, and 9 bases lay outside the gene matches. This CDR3 spans 15 amino acids.

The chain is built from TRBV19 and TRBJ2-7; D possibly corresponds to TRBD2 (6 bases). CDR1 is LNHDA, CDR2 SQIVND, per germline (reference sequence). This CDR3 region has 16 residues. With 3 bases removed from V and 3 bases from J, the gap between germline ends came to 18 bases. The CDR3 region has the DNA TGTGCCAGTAGTATCCCGGGCGGGGACTCCATCTACGAGCAGTACTTC. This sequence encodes CASSIPGGDSIYEQYF.

In nucleotides, the CDR3 is TGTGCCAGCAGCCTCAGGTACACCGGGGAGCTGTTTTTT. Its protein is CASSLRYTGELFF. The genes are TRBV5-4 and TRBJ2-2; the D is unclear. Germline CDR1 is SGHNT and CDR2 is YYREEE (reference sequence). Trimming removed 4 bases from V and 3 bases from J, with 7 bases in between. This CDR3 is 13 amino acids long. Full variable domain (rest looked up from reference TRBV5-4 and TRBJ2-2): ETGVTQSPTHLIKTRGQQVTLRCSSQSGHNTVSWYQQALGQGPQFIFQYYREEENGRGNFPPRFSGLQFPNYSSELNVNALELDDSALYLCASSLRYTGELFFGEGSRLTVL.

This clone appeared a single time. Written as DNA, the CDR3 is TGTGCCAGCAGCCAAGGCAGCGGGGAGCTGTTTTTT. It encodes CASSQGSGELFF. The chain has TRBV4-2 and TRBJ2-2; D is uncertain. The CDR3 spans 12 residues. Germline V gene data show CDR1 as LGHNA and CDR2 as YNFKEQ. Trimming stripped 1 base from V and 7 bases from J, with 4 bases between.

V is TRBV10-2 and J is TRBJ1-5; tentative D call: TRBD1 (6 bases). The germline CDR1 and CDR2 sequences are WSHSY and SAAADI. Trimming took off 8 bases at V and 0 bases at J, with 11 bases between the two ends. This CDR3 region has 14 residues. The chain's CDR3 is CASWDKHSNQPQHF. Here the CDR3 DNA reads TGCGCCAGCTGGGACAAGCATAGCAATCAGCCCCAGCATTTT.

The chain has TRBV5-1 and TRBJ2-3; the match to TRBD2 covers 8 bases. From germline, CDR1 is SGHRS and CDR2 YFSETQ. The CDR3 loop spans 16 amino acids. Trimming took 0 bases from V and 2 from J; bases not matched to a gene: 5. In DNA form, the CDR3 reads TGCGCCAGCAGCTTGGTGGCGGGGGGCACCACAGATACGCAGTATTTT. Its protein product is CASSLVAGGTTDTQYF.